These T cell receptor beta chains were read from a single sample in a study of blood T cell repertoires in COVID-19. TCRdb's table, derived via immunoSEQ multiplex PCR, lists solely in-frame clones and lacks some. Of some 24,000 clones detected, around 81% appear once; the ten largest clones hold approximately 6.1%. The sequenced sample consisted of peripheral blood. Every receptor here comes from a man between 65 and 85 years old with acute or convalescent COVID-19. Both conserved end residues are part of each CDR3. The order of the fields is J gene, D gene, V gene, clone size, CDR3 protein, CDR3 DNA. D genes are given only for firm matches. Expanded clones are given a class, and other clones once, few, many or no size at all.

>TRBJ1-4|NA|TRBV5-1|few
CASSLAGQFEKLFF
TGCGCCAGCAGCTTGGCGGGACAATTCGAAAAACTGTTTTTT
>TRBJ1-2|TRBD1|TRBV29-1|NA
CSVNQSDRVNIPYGYTF
TGCAGCGTTAATCAGTCTGACAGGGTTAATATCCCCTATGGCTACACCTTC
>TRBJ2-7|TRBD1|TRBV5-1|NA
CASSSTGYEQYF
TGCGCCAGCAGCTCGACAGGGTACGAGCAGTACTTC
>TRBJ2-7|TRBD2|TRBV2|NA
CASIVKTSGRGEQYF
TGTGCCAGTATCGTTAAGACTAGCGGGAGAGGCGAGCAGTACTTC
>TRBJ1-3|NA|TRBV6-5|once
CASSRDFSGNTIYF
TGTGCCAGCAGTCGAGATTTCTCTGGAAACACCATATATTTT
>TRBJ2-5|TRBD2|TRBV9|NA
CASSVGLLGGVGETQYF
TGTGCCAGCAGCGTGGGACTCCTGGGGGGGGTTGGAGAGACCCAGTACTTC
>TRBJ2-7|NA|TRBV5-6|NA
CASSLYSDYEQYF
TGTGCCAGCAGTCTTTACTCCGACTACGAGCAGTACTTC
>TRBJ2-7|TRBD1|TRBV30|NA
CAWGTGGSIEQYF
TGTGCCTGGGGGACAGGGGGCTCTATCGAGCAGTACTTC
>TRBJ2-7|TRBD2|TRBV6-5|NA
CASSYSGGSPYEQYF
TGTGCCAGCAGTTACAGTGGCGGGAGCCCCTACGAGCAGTACTTC
>TRBJ2-1|TRBD2|TRBV7-9|NA
CASSPTGGRYNEQFF
TGTGCCAGCAGCCCGACGGGAGGGAGGTACAATGAGCAGTTCTTC
>TRBJ1-1|NA|TRBV6-5|NA
CASSLSGENTEAFF
TGTGCCAGCAGTTTGTCAGGGGAGAACACTGAAGCTTTCTTT
>TRBJ2-2|TRBD2|TRBV19|NA
CASQRGLNTGELFF
TGTGCCAGTCAGCGGGGGTTGAACACCGGGGAGCTGTTTTTT
>TRBJ2-5|TRBD2|TRBV12-3/TRBV12-4|NA
CASSRGGTGTQYF
TGTGCCAGCAGCCGGGGGGGAACGGGGACCCAGTACTTC
>TRBJ1-3|TRBD1|TRBV7-3|NA
CASSLEPGQLLSGNTIYF
TGTGCCAGCAGCTTAGAACCGGGACAGCTGCTCTCTGGAAACACCATATATTTT
>TRBJ1-6|TRBD1|TRBV7-8|NA
CASSLALTPGDSSSYNSPLHF
TGTGCCAGCAGCTTAGCGCTTACCCCGGGGGACAGTAGCTCCTATAATTCACCCCTCCACTTT
>TRBJ2-2|NA|TRBV5-1|NA
CASSLLQPNTGELFF
TGCGCCAGCAGCTTATTACAGCCGAACACCGGGGAGCTGTTTTTT
>TRBJ1-1|NA|TRBV14|NA
CASSQAQGFTEAFF
TGTGCCAGCAGCCAAGCCCAGGGTTTCACTGAAGCTTTCTTT
>TRBJ1-4|NA|TRBV20-1|few
CSASRSQGGIRLFF
TGCAGTGCTAGTAGATCCCAGGGCGGCATACGGCTGTTTTTT
>TRBJ1-4|NA|TRBV7-5|NA
CARSFDRGDEKLFF
TGTGCCAGAAGCTTCGACAGGGGTGACGAAAAACTGTTTTTT
>TRBJ2-7|NA|TRBV28|NA
CASSFIDAYEQYF
TGTGCCAGCAGTTTTATAGATGCGTACGAGCAGTACTTC
>TRBJ2-3|TRBD2|TRBV29-1|NA
CSATTSGGARDTQYF
TGCAGCGCCACGACTAGCGGGGGGGCCCGCGATACGCAGTATTTT
>TRBJ1-1|NA|TRBV6-6|NA
CASSLNGGAGAEAFF
TGTGCCAGCAGTTTGAACGGAGGAGCCGGGGCTGAAGCTTTCTTT
>TRBJ2-2|TRBD1|TRBV30|NA
CAWSTGAGGELFF
TGTGCCTGGTCGACAGGGGCGGGCGGGGAGCTGTTTTTT
>TRBJ1-6|TRBD1|TRBV7-9|few
CASSARQGRDSPLHF
TGTGCCAGCAGCGCGCGACAGGGGCGGGATTCACCCCTCCACTTT
>TRBJ2-3|NA|TRBV3-1/TRBV3-2|NA
CASSQQEADTQYF
TGTGCCAGCAGCCAACAAGAGGCAGATACGCAGTATTTT
>TRBJ1-5|TRBD1|TRBV19|NA
CASTRDRGNQPQHF
TGTGCCAGTACCCGGGACAGGGGGAATCAGCCCCAGCATTTT
>TRBJ2-1|TRBD1|TRBV10-3|NA
CAIRGQGESSYNEQFF
TGTGCCATCAGAGGACAGGGGGAAAGCTCCTACAATGAGCAGTTCTTC
>TRBJ2-5|NA|TRBV10-3|NA
CAISENWGLETQYF
TGTGCCATCAGTGAAAACTGGGGGCTGGAGACCCAGTACTTC
>TRBJ2-5|TRBD2|TRBV7-2|NA
CASSSSGSGKTQYF
TGTGCCAGCAGCTCTAGCGGGAGTGGAAAGACCCAGTACTTC
>TRBJ2-7|NA|TRBV7-2|NA
CASSLPTDYEQYF
TGTGCCAGCAGCTTGCCCACAGATTACGAGCAGTACTTC
>TRBJ2-1|TRBD1|TRBV6-1|NA
CASSEGKGAFYNEQFF
TGTGCCAGCAGTGAAGGAAAGGGGGCGTTCTACAATGAGCAGTTCTTC
>TRBJ2-2|NA|TRBV11-2|NA
CASSFAPGSTGELFF
TGTGCCAGCAGCTTTGCTCCCGGGTCTACCGGGGAGCTGTTTTTT
>TRBJ2-4|TRBD2|TRBV30|NA
CAWSESGGGLAKNIQYF
TGTGCCTGGAGTGAGTCGGGAGGGGGATTAGCCAAAAACATTCAGTACTTC
>TRBJ2-5|TRBD2|TRBV19|NA
CASSIEPTGSGRMETQYF
TGTGCCAGTAGTATAGAACCAACCGGGAGCGGGAGGATGGAGACCCAGTACTTC
>TRBJ2-7|NA|TRBV18|NA
CASSPSLQGSEQYF
TGTGCCAGCTCACCGAGCTTACAGGGTTCCGAGCAGTACTTC
>TRBJ1-5|TRBD1|TRBV19|NA
CASNAGTGSYQPQHF
TGTGCCAGTAACGCCGGGACAGGGTCTTATCAGCCCCAGCATTTT
>TRBJ1-5|NA|TRBV1|NA
CTSSQDFRDGEGRPQHF
TGCACCAGCAGCCAAGATTTCCGGGACGGGGAGGGGAGGCCCCAGCATTTT
>TRBJ2-3|NA|TRBV5-6|NA
CASSLDGGPTDTQYF
TGTGCCAGCAGCTTGGACGGGGGGCCCACAGATACGCAGTATTTT
>TRBJ1-2|NA|TRBV18|NA
CASSPNRAGPNYGYTF
TGTGCCAGCTCACCAAATCGGGCGGGCCCTAACTATGGCTACACCTTC
>TRBJ1-4|NA|TRBV18|few
CASSPLATNEKLFF
TGTGCCAGCTCACCTCTTGCAACTAATGAAAAACTGTTTTTT
>TRBJ2-3|TRBD2|TRBV18|once
CASSRLADTDTQYF
TGTGCCAGCTCTCGACTAGCGGACACAGATACGCAGTATTTT